This T cell receptor beta chain was found in a study of blood T cell repertoires in COVID-19. Study as a whole: Researchers got acute and convalescent COVID-19 samples from the United States, Italy and Spain. T cells, B-cell-depleted T cells, or PBMCs provided the cDNA or gDNA that served as material.

Original analysis: Reference gene primers were amplified, and this amplification served to estimate nucleated cell counts. Clones were read by immunoSEQ multiplex PCR, and TCRdb kept only the in-frame ones, dropping some. V and J calls plus clone size are reproduced from that table; the DNA served to infer D and trimming. The sample comprises 150,000 or so clones, approximately 80% of which are singletons, and roughly 13% rests with the top ten. The V gene lost 0 bases and the J gene lost 5 bases, with 13 bases spanning the gap. The germline gives CDR1 LGHDT, CDR2 YNNKEL (reference sequence). This CDR3 is 16 amino acids long.

This TCR was recovered from an older man who had recovered from COVID-19. The sample taken for sequencing was peripheral blood. The V call is TRBV3-1 (or the pseudogene TRBV3-2), the J call TRBJ2-2; tentative D call: TRBD1 (5 bases). CDR3 DNA: TGTGCCAGCAGCCAAGACCTCCCGCCAGGGACCGGGGAGCTGTTTTTT. It encodes CASSQDLPPGTGELFF.